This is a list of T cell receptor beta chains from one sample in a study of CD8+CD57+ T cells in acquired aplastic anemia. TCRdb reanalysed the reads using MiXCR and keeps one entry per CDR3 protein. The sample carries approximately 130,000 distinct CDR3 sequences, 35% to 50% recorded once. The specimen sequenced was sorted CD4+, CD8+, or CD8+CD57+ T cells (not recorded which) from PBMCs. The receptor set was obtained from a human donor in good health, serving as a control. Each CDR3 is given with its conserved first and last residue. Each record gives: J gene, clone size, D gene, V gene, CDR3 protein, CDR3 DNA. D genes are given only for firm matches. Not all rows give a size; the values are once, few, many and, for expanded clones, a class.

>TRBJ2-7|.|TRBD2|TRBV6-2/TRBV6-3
CASRLAGGSYEQYF
TGTGCCAGCAGACTAGCGGGAGGTTCCTACGAGCAGTACTTC
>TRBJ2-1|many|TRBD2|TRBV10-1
CASSDPRLAGVNEQFF
TGCGCCAGCAGCGATCCACGGCTAGCGGGAGTTAACGAGCAGTTCTTC
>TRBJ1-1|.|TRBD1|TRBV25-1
CASSELGQGATEAFF
TGTGCCAGCAGTGAATTGGGACAGGGAGCCACTGAAGCTTTCTTT
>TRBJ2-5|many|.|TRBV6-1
CASTGNRNQETQYF
TGTGCCAGCACCGGCAACAGGAACCAAGAGACCCAGTACTTC
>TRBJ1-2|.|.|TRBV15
CATSSQGGTILSGYTF
TGTGCCACCAGCAGCCAGGGAGGGACGATACTTAGCGGCTACACCTTC
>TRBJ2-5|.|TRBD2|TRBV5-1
CASSPGLAGLETQYF
TGCGCCAGCAGCCCGGGACTAGCGGGGTTGGAGACCCAGTACTTC
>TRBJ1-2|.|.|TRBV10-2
CASSEAGGPRYGYTF
TGCGCCAGCAGTGAGGCGGGGGGCCCACGCTATGGCTACACCTTC
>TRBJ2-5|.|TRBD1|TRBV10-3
CASRPTGARETQYF
TGTGCCAGCAGGCCCACAGGGGCCCGAGAGACCCAGTACTTC
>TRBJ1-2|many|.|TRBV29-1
CSVLGENYGYTF
TGCAGCGTTTTAGGGGAAAACTATGGCTACACCTTC
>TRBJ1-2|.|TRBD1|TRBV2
CASRSDRGKRGYTF
TGTGCCAGCAGATCTGACAGGGGGAAGAGAGGCTACACCTTC
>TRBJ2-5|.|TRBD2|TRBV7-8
CASSPTSSGWETQYF
TGTGCCAGCAGCCCTACCTCTAGCGGGTGGGAGACCCAGTACTTC
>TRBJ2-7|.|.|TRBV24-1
CATSLQGGEQYF
TGTGCCACCAGTTTACAGGGAGGAGAGCAGTACTTC
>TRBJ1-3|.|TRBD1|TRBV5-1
CASSPGQGDYSFSGNTIYF
TGCGCCAGCAGCCCAGGACAGGGGGACTACTCCTTCTCTGGAAACACCATATATTTT
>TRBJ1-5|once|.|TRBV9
CASSVNSGNGPQHF
TGTGCCAGCAGCGTAAATTCAGGGAATGGTCCCCAGCATTTT
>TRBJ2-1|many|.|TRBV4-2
CASSQVGNEQFF
TGTGCCAGCAGCCAAGTTGGGAATGAGCAGTTCTTC
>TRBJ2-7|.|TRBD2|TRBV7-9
CASSFDGTSGVEQYF
TGTGCCAGCAGCTTTGATGGGACTAGCGGGGTAGAGCAGTACTTC
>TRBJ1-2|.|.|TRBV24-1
CATSAGTFYGCTF
TGTGCCACCAGTGCGGGCACCTTCTATGGCTGCACCTTC
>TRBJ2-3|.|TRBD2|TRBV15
CATSGAGETDTQYF
TGTGCCACCAGCGGAGCGGGAGAGACAGATACGCAGTATTTT
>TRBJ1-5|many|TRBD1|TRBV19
CASRDRRGPNQPQHF
TGTGCCAGTAGGGACAGGCGGGGGCCCAATCAGCCCCAGCATTTT
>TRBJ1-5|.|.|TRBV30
CAWSVAWSGGLNQPQHF
TGTGCCTGGAGTGTAGCGTGGTCAGGAGGGCTCAATCAGCCCCAGCATTTT
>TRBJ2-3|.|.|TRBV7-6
CASSLSSRDTQYF
TGTGCCAGCAGCTTAAGCTCCCGGGATACGCAGTATTTT
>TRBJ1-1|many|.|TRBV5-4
CASSLNSQGNTEAFF
TGTGCCAGCAGCTTGAACAGTCAGGGGAACACTGAAGCTTTCTTT
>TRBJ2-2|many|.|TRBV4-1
CASSQDLPTTGELFF
TGCGCCAGCAGCCAAGATCTCCCTACTACCGGGGAGCTGTTTTTT
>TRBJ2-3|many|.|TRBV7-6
CASSHRGDTQYF
TGTGCCAGCAGCCACCGGGGGGATACGCAGTATTTT
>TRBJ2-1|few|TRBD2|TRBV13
CASSRGGGLAGVSGDEQFF
TGTGCCAGCAGCCGGGGGGGTGGGTTAGCGGGAGTGTCAGGTGATGAGCAGTTCTTC
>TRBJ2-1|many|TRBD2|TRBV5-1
CASSLEAGGNEQFF
TGCGCCAGCAGCTTGGAGGCGGGGGGTAATGAGCAGTTCTTC
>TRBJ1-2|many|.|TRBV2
CASSVSSSIWDTNYGYTF
TGTGCCAGCAGTGTTTCGTCCTCAATCTGGGACACCAACTATGGCTACACCTTC
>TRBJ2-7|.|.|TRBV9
CASSGGVGEQYF
TGTGCCAGCAGCGGGGGGGTTGGCGAGCAGTACTTC
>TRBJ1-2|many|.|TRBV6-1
CASSEYGYTF
TGTGCCAGCAGTGAATATGGCTACACCTTC
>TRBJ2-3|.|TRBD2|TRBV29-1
CSGRTSSPTDTQYF
TGCAGCGGTAGGACTAGCAGCCCGACAGATACGCAGTATTTT
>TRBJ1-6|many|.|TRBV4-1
CASSQTVGYRRAPLHF
TGCGCCAGCAGCCAAACCGTGGGTTACAGGCGGGCACCCCTCCACTTT
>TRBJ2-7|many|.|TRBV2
CASFQDIYEQYF
TGTGCCAGCTTCCAGGACATCTACGAGCAGTACTTC
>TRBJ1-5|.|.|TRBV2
CASASLGGGDQPQHF
TGTGCCAGCGCCTCGCTGGGAGGTGGTGATCAGCCCCAGCATTTT
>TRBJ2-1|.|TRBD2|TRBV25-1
CASSEPGLAGYNEQFF
TGTGCCAGCAGTGAACCGGGACTAGCGGGTTACAATGAGCAGTTCTTC
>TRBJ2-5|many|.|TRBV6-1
CASAKETRWQETQYF
TGTGCCAGCGCAAAAGAAACGAGATGGCAAGAGACCCAGTACTTC
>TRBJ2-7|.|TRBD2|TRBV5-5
CASRPTLGLAAYEQYF
TGTGCCAGCAGACCCACCCTAGGACTAGCGGCCTACGAGCAGTACTTC
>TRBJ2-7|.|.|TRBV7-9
CASSIGVFYEQYF
TGTGCCAGCAGCATCGGGGTTTTCTACGAGCAGTACTTC
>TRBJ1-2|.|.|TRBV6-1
CASSGDWYGYTF
TGTGCCAGCAGTGGAGACTGGTATGGCTACACCTTC
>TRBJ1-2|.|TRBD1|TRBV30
CAGPLTGTRYGYTF
TGTGCCGGCCCACTGACAGGGACGAGGTATGGCTACACCTTC
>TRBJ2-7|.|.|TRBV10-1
CAREPGRRSYEQYF
TGCGCCAGGGAACCGGGACGTAGATCCTACGAGCAGTACTTC
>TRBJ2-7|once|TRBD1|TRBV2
CASSSGTGLYEQYF
TGTGCCAGCAGTTCCGGGACAGGGCTCTACGAGCAGTACTTC